What follows is one TCR beta chain and its context. This clonotype was recorded many times. No antigen is known for it. No much larger clonotype is one base removed from it; base qualities were not supplied. This record belongs to a study of regulatory T cells in long-lasting Graves disease (dated by TCRdb to about 2021). About the study as a whole: Antithyroid drugs had been taken for less than 3 months by newly diagnosed Graves' disease patients. The study was conducted in China and was registered as a clinical trial. A total of roughly 35 samples were covered by TCR sequencing, comprising roughly 13 persistent and around 20 newly diagnosed Graves' disease patients. This study used TCR sequencing and RNA sequencing of peripheral blood to compare persistent Graves' disease patients against newly diagnosed Graves' disease patients.

What the study reported, not specific to this receptor: Sequencing and analysis were restricted to the TCR beta chain. Persistent patients shared more public clonotypes among themselves (fewer than 3,000) than newly diagnosed patients did (over 950). As a limitation, the authors acknowledged that the small sample size may reduce accuracy. Peripheral blood alone was examined, since thyroid tissue, which constituted the primary lesion, could not be accessed. Compared with newly diagnosed patients, patients with persistent Graves' disease had lower TCR Shannon entropy and fewer highly expanded clones, which suggests clonal expansion.

The time point label here, explained by the study, means: newly diagnosed GD, antithyroid drugs for less than 3 months. RNA was extracted from PBMCs in TRIzol for both TCR sequencing and RNA sequencing. The diagnosis of Graves' disease followed American Thyroid Association guidelines. Recruitment of patients was carried out at an endocrinology department in Xi'an, China. Each patient gave approximately 10 milliliters of peripheral blood, collected in an EDTA anticoagulant tube. Ficoll Paque Plus density gradient separation was used to isolate PBMCs, and no additional T cell sorting was done. An Agilent 2100 Bioanalyzer and agarose gel were used to check RNA quality, while a NanoDrop 2000 measured RNA concentration. Receptor amplification or capture employed multiplex PCR. Sequenced on an Illumina HiSeq 4000. iRepertoire HTBI primers and Arm-PCR amplification of CDR3 regions were used to construct TCR beta libraries. PCR products were gel purified before sequencing. The original methods were these. Across samples, about 64 TRBV and 13 to 15 TRBJ segments were identified and used for gene usage analysis of CDR3 amino acid clonotypes. Filtered high-quality paired reads were merged into contigs using COPE and FqMerger. BLAST was used to align contigs to IMGT TRBV, TRBD and TRBJ reference genes, and CDR3 was defined according to IMGT. Any clonotype with a frequency above 0.1% was classified as a highly expanded clone. Shannon entropy served as the measure of repertoire diversity, while the Gini coefficient captured V-J evenness. Public clonotypes were defined as clonotypes shared by more than one individual. The public sequencing data were trimmed at Q25 with fastp and processed into clonotypes with MiXCR by TCRdb, which kept only in-frame beta chains. Under each unique CDR3 protein, matching rows form one entry showing the most common genes and DNA. TCRdb, not the original authors, processed these V and J calls. The sample data list approximately 460,000 distinct CDR3 sequences, and about 15% of these were observed just once. The ten largest make up 9.5% to 12% of the sample.

This sample also belongs to another study, concerning T cells in Graves' hyperthyroidism and ophthalmopathy. As the second study states: Stable Graves' hyperthyroidism was defined as the absence of progression to ophthalmopathy over 18 months of follow-up. Hyperthyroidism patients were newly diagnosed, had a disease duration of under 2 months, and were aged 18 to 65 years. The study excluded patients with uncontrolled infections, other autoimmune diseases, pregnancy or lactation. Diagnoses were based on clinical symptoms, serum thyroxine and TRAb, thyroid ultrasound and orbital computed tomography. For the first round of RT-PCR on the TCR CDR3, the HTBI primer set was used together with the Qiagen OneStep RT-PCR kit. Most expanded thyroid clonotypes (frequency above 0.001) were also detected in blood, a finding suggesting that blood repertoires may reflect thyroid immune responses. A model built on a 13 V-J signature distinguished ophthalmopathy from stable hyperthyroidism, reaching 85% to 90% sensitivity and about 81% specificity in cross-validation and 80%/75% in testing. In validation, progression to ophthalmopathy was predicted by the model with more than 65% sensitivity and roughly 72% specificity, a median of 6.5 months before onset. A discovery cohort of about a hundred patients, about 43 with Graves' ophthalmopathy and approximately 57 with stable Graves' hyperthyroidism, was used to find distinguishing TCR V-J signatures. Whether ophthalmopathy could be predicted prospectively was tested in an independent validation cohort made up of about 18 hyperthyroidism patients plus 17 patients who later progressed to ophthalmopathy. For training and testing, the 95 to 100 patients in the discovery cohort were randomly divided in a 7:3 ratio. In addition, the study compared T-cell repertoires in thyroid tissue and in blood from five to seven Graves' hyperthyroidism patients. After sampling, hyperthyroidism patients received methimazole starting at 30 mg daily, and ophthalmopathy patients received high-dose intravenous methylprednisolone. Libraries were constructed in a second round of multiplex PCR, after which size selection and purification were performed. Paired-end sequencing of the libraries was performed with 100 bp reads on an Illumina HiSeq2000. SOAPnuke was used to process the raw data, removing reads that contained adapters or uncalled bases, had a mean Phred below 15, or lacked an exact match to the constant primer or identifier. COPE v1.2.5 was used to merge the high-quality paired reads, and each unique nucleotide sequence was defined as a clonotype. Clonotypes were aligned to IMGT TRBV, TRBD and TRBJ reference segments using MiTCR v1.1. Analysis was restricted to V-J combinations with a frequency above 0.0001, which covered about 99% of repertoires. A TCS score was defined as the ratio of F50 (clonal expansion) to E x V (chaos), with BLOSUM62-based TCRdist applied between CDR3 peptides within each V-J. Welch's t-statistics and random forest reduced several hundred V-J features to 13, which were used in a naive Bayes classifier (R e1071). No statistical method was used to fix the sample size in advance, and group allocation was not hidden from the investigators. According to the paper, TCR Vbeta CDR3 sequencing was carried out on approximately 140 peripheral blood samples, which came from 40 to 45 ophthalmopathy, under 80 hyperthyroidism and approximately 17 progressor patients.

The receptor's source is a woman under 40 with Graves disease. Donor details come from another sample of the same person, matched by shared clones. The source material was peripheral blood mononuclear cells (PBMCs), sampled at new diagnosis, from a patient treated with antithyroid drugs.

The nucleotide sequence reads TGTGCCAGCAGGCCCGACAGGACGGCGAATGAAGCTTTCTTT. This sequence encodes CASRPDRTANEAFF. This receptor chain uses TRBV28 and TRBJ1-1; perhaps TRBD1 is the D gene, with 6 bases matching. Reading from cysteine to phenylalanine, the CDR3 counts 14 amino acids. The kept DNA is CDR3 alone, 42 bases in frame from the first base. V gives up 6 bases and J gives up 7 bases, and the segment between their germline ends measures 18 bases. CDR1 and CDR2 were assigned from the germline V gene as MDHEN and SYDVKM.